Listed below are T cell receptor beta chains from one sample, sequenced in a study of a mutant IDH1 vaccine in newly diagnosed glioma. No cognate antigen is known for these TCRs. TCRdb's copy holds only in-frame clones and misses some; the assay was immunoSEQ multiplex PCR. The table shows tens of thousands of clones, with almost 65% occurring only once. This specimen was peripheral blood mononuclear cells (PBMCs), taken from a glioma patient whose treatment included an IDH1 peptide vaccine. Receptors originate from a man aged 40-49 years with glioma. Some clones in this sample may be carry-over from other donors' samples. The CDR3 runs from the conserved cysteine through the conserved F or W.

TRBJ2-2 TRBV25-1 CASSGTGGFTGELFF
TRBJ1-1 TRBV19 CASSSRGTGGMNTEAFF
TRBJ1-4 TRBV14 CASRNRNVQGGREKLFF
TRBJ2-3 TRBV6-5 CATQRGDTQYF
TRBJ1-1 TRBV7-9 CASSLKEATEAFF
TRBJ2-2 TRBV6-5 CASSYEGGGATGELFF
TRBJ1-1 TRBV9 CASSVAPLGTEAFF
TRBJ2-5 TRBV23-1 CASRPWGARTQYF
TRBJ1-5 TRBV13 CASSRGGSNQPQHF
TRBJ1-2 TRBV6-5 CASSYSTGGNGYTF
TRBJ1-5 TRBV18 CASSRGDSNQPQHF
TRBJ2-3 TRBV10-1 CASSIGGNADTQYF
TRBJ1-2 TRBV7-9 CASSLGATYGYTF
TRBJ1-1 TRBV1 CTSSQDPDGAGGMNTEAFF
TRBJ1-6 TRBV4-1 CASSQDAVYNSPLHF
TRBJ1-1 TRBV7-2 CASSFGGALNTEAFF
TRBJ2-3 TRBV6-6 CASRGAGDTQYF
TRBJ1-3 TRBV6-5 CASREQSSGNTIYF
TRBJ1-5 TRBV2 CASSPGGGSNQPQHF
TRBJ1-4 TRBV2 CASSGGAEKLFF
TRBJ1-5 TRBV5-1 CASSLDGKDQPQHF
TRBJ1-1 TRBV29-1 CSVVHSLNTEAFF
TRBJ2-7 TRBV5-1 CASTPISGNYEQYF
TRBJ2-3 TRBV30 CAWDAGTDTQYF
TRBJ1-1 TRBV18 CASSAGVGNTEAFF
TRBJ1-6 TRBV14 CASELSGGSPLHF
TRBJ1-1 TRBV5-1 CASSLGGGGTEAFF
TRBJ1-5 TRBV30 CAWNRDRVYQPQHF
TRBJ1-2 TRBV18 CASSPPEGFQGGYTF
TRBJ1-1 TRBV9 CASSAGQGPSEAFF
TRBJ2-5 TRBV18 CASSPWGRSQETQYF
TRBJ2-5 TRBV2 CASRLLGLETQYF
TRBJ1-2 TRBV11-2 CASSAGEGYGYTF
TRBJ1-4 TRBV11-2 CASSLNRGLVFF
TRBJ2-1 TRBV6-1 CASSEGTNSYNEQFF
TRBJ2-3 TRBV10-2 CASSRLAGGLTDTQYF
TRBJ1-5 TRBV7-2 CASSLTTFQPQHF
TRBJ1-1 TRBV10-3 CAITGGDRGHDEAFF
TRBJ2-1 TRBV27 CASSLLPLYSGGTQNEQFF
TRBJ2-3 TRBV2 CASGTSADTQYF
TRBJ2-7 TRBV4-1 CASSQGAGGYEQYF
TRBJ2-3 TRBV5-1 CASSPQRALGTDTQYF
TRBJ2-1 TRBV29-1 CSVVGGPSSYNEQFF
TRBJ2-6 TRBV19 CASRPWTAAGQGTSGANVLTF
TRBJ1-1 TRBV6-5 CASSYLENTEAFF
TRBJ2-3 TRBV29-1 CSVGGAGADTQYF
TRBJ1-2 TRBV6-4 CASSEWGGNGYTF
TRBJ2-3 TRBV10-1 CASKRTASSTDTQYF
TRBJ1-1 TRBV5-4 CASRQNLDGTEAFF
TRBJ2-6 TRBV27 CASGPSSGANVLTF